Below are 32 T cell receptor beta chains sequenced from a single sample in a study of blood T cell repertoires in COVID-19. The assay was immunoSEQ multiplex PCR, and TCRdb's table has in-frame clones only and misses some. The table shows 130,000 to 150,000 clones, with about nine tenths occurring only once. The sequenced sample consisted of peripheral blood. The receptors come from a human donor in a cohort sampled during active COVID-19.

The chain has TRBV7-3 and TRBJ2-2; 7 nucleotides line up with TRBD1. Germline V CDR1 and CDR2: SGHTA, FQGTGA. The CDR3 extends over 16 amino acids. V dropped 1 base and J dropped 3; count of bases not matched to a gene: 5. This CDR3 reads CASSLNLGQHTGELFF. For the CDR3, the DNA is TGTGCCAGCAGCTTAAACCTGGGACAGCACACCGGGGAGCTGTTTTTT.

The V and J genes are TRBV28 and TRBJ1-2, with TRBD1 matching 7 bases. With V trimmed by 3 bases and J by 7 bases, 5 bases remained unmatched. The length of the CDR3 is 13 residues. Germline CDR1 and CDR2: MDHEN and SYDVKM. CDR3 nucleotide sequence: TGTGCCAGCAGTTTGCGACAGGGCAGTGGCTACACCTTC. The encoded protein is CASSLRQGSGYTF.

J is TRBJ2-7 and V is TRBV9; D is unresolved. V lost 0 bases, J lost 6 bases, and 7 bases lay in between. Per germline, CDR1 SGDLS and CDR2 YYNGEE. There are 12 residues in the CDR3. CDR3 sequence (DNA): TGTGCCAGCAGCGTAGCGCTAGGCGAGCAGTACTTC. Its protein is CASSVALGEQYF.

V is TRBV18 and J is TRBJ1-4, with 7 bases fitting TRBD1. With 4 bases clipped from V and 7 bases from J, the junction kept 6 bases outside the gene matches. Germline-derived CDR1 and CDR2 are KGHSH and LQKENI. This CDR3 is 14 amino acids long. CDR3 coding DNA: TGTGCCAGCTCACTCGACAGGGCCTCTGAAAAACTGTTTTTT. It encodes CASSLDRASEKLFF. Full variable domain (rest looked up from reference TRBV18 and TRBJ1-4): NAGVMQNPRHLVRRRGQEARLRCSPMKGHSHVYWYRQLPEEGLKFMVYLQKENIIDESGMPKERFSAEFPKEGPSILRIQQVVRGDSAAYFCASSLDRASEKLFFGSGTQLSVL.

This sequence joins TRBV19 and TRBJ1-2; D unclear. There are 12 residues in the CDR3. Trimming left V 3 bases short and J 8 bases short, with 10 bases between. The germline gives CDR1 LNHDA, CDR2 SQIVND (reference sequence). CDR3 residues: CASSISEGGYTF. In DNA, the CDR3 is TGTGCCAGTAGTATCTCGGAGGGCGGCTACACCTTC. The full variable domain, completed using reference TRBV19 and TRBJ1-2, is DGGITQSPKYLFRKEGQNVTLSCEQNLNHDAMYWYRQDPGQGLRLIYYSQIVNDFQKGDIAEGYSVSREKKESFPLTVTSAQKNPTAFYLCASSISEGGYTFGSGTRLTVV.

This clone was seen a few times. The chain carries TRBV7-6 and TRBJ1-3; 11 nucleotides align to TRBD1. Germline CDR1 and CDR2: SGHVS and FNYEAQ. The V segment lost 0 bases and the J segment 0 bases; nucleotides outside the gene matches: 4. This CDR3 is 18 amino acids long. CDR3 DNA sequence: TGTGCCAGCAGCTTAGCGGCGGGGACAGGGGGCTCTGGAAACACCATATATTTT. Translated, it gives CASSLAAGTGGSGNTIYF.

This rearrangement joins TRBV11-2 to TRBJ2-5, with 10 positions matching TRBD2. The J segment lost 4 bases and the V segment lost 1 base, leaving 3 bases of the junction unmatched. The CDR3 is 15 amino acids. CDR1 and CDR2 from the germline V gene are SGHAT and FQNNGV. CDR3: CASSLGIAGGETQYF. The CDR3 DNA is TGTGCCAGCAGCTTAGGAATAGCGGGAGGAGAGACCCAGTACTTC.

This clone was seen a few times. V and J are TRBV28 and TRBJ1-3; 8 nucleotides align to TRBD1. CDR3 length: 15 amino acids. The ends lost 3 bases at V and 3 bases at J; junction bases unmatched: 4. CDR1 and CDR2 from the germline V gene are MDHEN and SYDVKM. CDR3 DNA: TGTGCCAGCAGTTTCAGGGGGCGGGTTGGAAACACCATATATTTT. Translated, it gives CASSFRGRVGNTIYF.

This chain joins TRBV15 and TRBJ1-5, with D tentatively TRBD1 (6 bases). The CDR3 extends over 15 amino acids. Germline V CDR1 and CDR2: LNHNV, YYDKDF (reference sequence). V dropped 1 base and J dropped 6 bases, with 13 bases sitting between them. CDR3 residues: CATSRADRRSQPQHF. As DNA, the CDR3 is TGTGCCACCAGCAGAGCCGACAGGAGGAGTCAGCCCCAGCATTTT.

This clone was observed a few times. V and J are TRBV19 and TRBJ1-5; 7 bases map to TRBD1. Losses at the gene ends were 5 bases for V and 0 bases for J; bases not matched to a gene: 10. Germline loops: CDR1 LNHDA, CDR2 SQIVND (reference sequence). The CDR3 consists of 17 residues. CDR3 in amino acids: CASSLRGRGYSNQPQHF. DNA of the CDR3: TGTGCCAGTAGTTTAAGGGGGCGAGGGTATAGCAATCAGCCCCAGCATTTT.

The CDR3 loop is CASSSRRLAEVSTDTQYF. As DNA, the CDR3 is TGTGCCAGCAGTTCCAGAAGACTAGCGGAGGTTAGCACAGATACGCAGTATTTT. J is TRBJ2-3 and V is TRBV28; 9 nucleotides agree with TRBD2. CDR3 size: 18 residues. Germline CDR1 reads MDHEN; CDR2 reads SYDVKM. The V segment lost 4 bases and the J segment 0 bases; nucleotides outside the gene matches: 11. The variable domain in full, completed from reference TRBV28 and TRBJ2-3, reads DVKVTQSSRYLVKRTGEKVFLECVQDMDHENMFWYRQDPGLGLRLIYFSYDVKMKEKGDIPEGYSVSREKKERFSLILESASTNQTSMYLCASSSRRLAEVSTDTQYFGPGTRLTVL.

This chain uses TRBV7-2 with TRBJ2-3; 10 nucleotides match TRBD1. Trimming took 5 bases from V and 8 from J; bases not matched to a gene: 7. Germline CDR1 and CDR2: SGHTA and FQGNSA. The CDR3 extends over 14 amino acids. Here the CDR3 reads CASSQGQGFATQYF. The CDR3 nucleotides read TGTGCCAGCAGCCAGGGACAGGGGTTCGCTACGCAGTATTTT.

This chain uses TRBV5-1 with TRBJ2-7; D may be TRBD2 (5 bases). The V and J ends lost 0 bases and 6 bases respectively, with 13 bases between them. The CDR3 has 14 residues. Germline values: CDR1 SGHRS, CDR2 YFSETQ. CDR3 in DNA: TGCGCCAGCAGCTTGGGTTCCGATCGGGGCGAGCAGTACTTC. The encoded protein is CASSLGSDRGEQYF.

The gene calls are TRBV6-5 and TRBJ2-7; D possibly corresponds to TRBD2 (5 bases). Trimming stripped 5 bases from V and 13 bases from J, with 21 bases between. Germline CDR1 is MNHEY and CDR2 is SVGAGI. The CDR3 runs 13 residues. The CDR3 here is CASSQSASRSSYF. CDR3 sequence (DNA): TGTGCCAGCAGTCAGTCGGCTAGCCGATCTAGTTACTTC.

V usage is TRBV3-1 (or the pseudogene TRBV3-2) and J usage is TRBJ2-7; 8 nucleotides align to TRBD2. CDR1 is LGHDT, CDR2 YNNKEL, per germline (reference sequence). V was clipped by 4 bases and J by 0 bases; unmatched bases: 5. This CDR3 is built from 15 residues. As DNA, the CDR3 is TGTGCCAGCAGCCCCGGGCGGGGGGTCTCCTACGAGCAGTACTTC. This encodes CASSPGRGVSYEQYF.

CDR3 protein: CASGGGANEKLFF. Written as DNA, the CDR3 is TGTGCCAGCGGCGGGGGCGCAAACGAAAAACTGTTTTTT. The chain combines TRBV14 with TRBJ1-4; perhaps TRBD1 as D (6 bases). CDR1 SGHDN and CDR2 FVKESK come from the germline V gene. This CDR3 contains 13 residues. The V and J ends lost 8 bases and 8 bases respectively, with 15 bases between them.

The CDR3 sequence: CATSRDQTGWGNTEAFF. The CDR3 DNA reads TGTGCCACCAGCAGAGATCAAACAGGGTGGGGAAACACTGAAGCTTTCTTT. V is TRBV15 and J is TRBJ1-1; D might be TRBD1 (6 bases). With 0 bases removed from V and 2 bases from J, the gap between germline ends came to 16 bases. Germline V CDR1 and CDR2: LNHNV, YYDKDF (reference sequence). This CDR3 comprises 17 residues.

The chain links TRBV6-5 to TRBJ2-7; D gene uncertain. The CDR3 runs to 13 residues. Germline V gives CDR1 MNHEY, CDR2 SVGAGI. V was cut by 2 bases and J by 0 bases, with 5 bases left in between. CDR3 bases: TGTGCCAGCAGTTACGGCGGCTCCTACGAGCAGTACTTC. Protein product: CASSYGGSYEQYF.

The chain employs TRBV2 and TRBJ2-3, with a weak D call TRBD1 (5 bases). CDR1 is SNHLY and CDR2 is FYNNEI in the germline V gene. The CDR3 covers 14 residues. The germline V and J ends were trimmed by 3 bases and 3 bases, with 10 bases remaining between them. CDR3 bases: TGTGCCAGCAGTGAGACGACAGCTACAGATACGCAGTATTTT. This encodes CASSETTATDTQYF. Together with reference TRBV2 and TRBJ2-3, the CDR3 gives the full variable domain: EPEVTQTPSHQVTQMGQEVILRCVPISNHLYFYWYRQILGQKVEFLVSFYNNEISEKSEIFDDQFSVERPDGSNFTLKIRSTKLEDSAMYFCASSETTATDTQYFGPGTRLTVL.

This chain's CDR3 is CATSRQSNTEAFF. CDR3 nucleotide sequence: TGTGCCACCAGCCGACAGTCAAACACTGAAGCTTTCTTT. V is TRBV15 and J is TRBJ1-1; D is possibly TRBD1 (5 bases). This CDR3 has 13 residues. Trimming took off 5 bases at V and 2 bases at J, with 9 bases between the two ends. Per the germline V gene, CDR1 is LNHNV and CDR2 is YYDKDF (reference sequence).

The CDR3 here is CASSSSGDGETQYF. The DNA for the CDR3 is TGTGCCAGCAGCTCTTCAGGGGATGGGGAGACCCAGTACTTC. This chain connects TRBV7-2 to TRBJ2-5, with D tentatively TRBD1 (6 bases). Germline CDR1 SGHTA, CDR2 FQGNSA. The CDR3 totals 14 residues. V dropped 4 bases and J dropped 5 bases, with 14 bases sitting between them. Full variable domain (outside the CDR3, taken from reference TRBV7-2 and TRBJ2-5): GAGVSQSPSNKVTEKGKDVELRCDPISGHTALYWYRQSLGQGLEFLIYFQGNSAPDKSGLPSDRFSAERTGGSVSTLTIQRTQQEDSAVYLCASSSSGDGETQYFGPGTRLLVL.

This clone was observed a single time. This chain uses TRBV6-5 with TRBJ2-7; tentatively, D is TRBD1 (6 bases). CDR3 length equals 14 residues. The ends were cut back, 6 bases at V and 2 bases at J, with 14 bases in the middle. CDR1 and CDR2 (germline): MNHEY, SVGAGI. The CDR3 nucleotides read TGTGCCAGCAGCCTTACCCGGGACACCTACGAGCAGTACTTC. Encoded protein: CASSLTRDTYEQYF.

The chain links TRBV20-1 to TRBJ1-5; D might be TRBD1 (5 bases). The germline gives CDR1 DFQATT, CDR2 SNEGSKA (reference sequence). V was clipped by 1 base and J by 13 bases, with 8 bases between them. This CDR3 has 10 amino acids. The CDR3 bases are TGCAGTGCTAGAGGACAGAAACAGCATTTT. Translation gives CSARGQKQHF.

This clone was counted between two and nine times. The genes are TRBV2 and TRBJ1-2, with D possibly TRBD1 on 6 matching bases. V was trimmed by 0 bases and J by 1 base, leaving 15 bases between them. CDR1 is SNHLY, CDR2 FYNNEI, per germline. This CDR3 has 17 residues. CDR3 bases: TGTGCCAGCAGTGAAGCGCTTGCCCAGGGGCGTAACTATGGCTACACCTTC. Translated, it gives CASSEALAQGRNYGYTF.

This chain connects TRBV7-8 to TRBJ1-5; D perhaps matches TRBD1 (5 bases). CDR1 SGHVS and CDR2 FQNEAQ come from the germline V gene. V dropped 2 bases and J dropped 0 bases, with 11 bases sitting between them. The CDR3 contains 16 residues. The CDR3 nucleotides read TGTGCCAGCAGCTTAAGGGGATTCGATAGCAATCAGCCCCAGCATTTT. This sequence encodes CASSLRGFDSNQPQHF.

CDR3 amino acids: CASSLSFGNSPLHF. CDR3 bases: TGTGCCAGCAGTTTATCGTTCGGGAATTCACCCCTCCACTTT. The chain joins TRBV27 to TRBJ1-6; D gene ambiguous. Germline lookup yields CDR1 MNHEY and CDR2 SMNVEV (reference sequence). V was clipped by 0 bases and J by 7 bases, with 7 bases between them. The CDR3 consists of 14 residues.

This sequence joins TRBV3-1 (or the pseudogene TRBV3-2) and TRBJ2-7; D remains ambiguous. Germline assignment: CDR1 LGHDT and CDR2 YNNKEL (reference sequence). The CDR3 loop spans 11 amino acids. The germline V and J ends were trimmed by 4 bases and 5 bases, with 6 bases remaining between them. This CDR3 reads CASSRGDEQYF. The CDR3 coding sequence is TGTGCCAGCAGCCGAGGCGACGAGCAGTACTTC.

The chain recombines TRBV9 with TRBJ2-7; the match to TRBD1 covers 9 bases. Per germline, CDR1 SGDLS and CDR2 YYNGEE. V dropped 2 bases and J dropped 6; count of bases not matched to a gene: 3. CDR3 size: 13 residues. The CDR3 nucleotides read TGTGCCAGCAGCGTCCGGGACAGGGCCGAGCAGTACTTC. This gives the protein CASSVRDRAEQYF. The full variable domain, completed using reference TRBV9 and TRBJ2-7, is DSGVTQTPKHLITATGQRVTLRCSPRSGDLSVYWYQQSLDQGLQFLIQYYNGEERAKGNILERFSAQQFPDLHSELNLSSLELGDSALYFCASSVRDRAEQYFGPGTRLTVT.

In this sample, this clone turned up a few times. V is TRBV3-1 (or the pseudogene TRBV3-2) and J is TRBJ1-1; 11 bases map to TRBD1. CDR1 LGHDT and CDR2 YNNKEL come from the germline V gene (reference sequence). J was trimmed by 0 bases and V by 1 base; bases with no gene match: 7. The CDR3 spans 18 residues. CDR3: CASSQAGTGGIVNTEAFF. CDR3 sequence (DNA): TGTGCCAGCAGCCAAGCGGGGACAGGGGGAATCGTGAACACTGAAGCTTTCTTT.

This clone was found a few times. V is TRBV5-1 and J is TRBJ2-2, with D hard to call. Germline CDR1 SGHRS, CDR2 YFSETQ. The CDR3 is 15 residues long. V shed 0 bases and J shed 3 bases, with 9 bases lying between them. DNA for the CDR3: TGCGCCAGCAGCTTGGAGACACCTTACACCGGGGAGCTGTTTTTT. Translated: CASSLETPYTGELFF.

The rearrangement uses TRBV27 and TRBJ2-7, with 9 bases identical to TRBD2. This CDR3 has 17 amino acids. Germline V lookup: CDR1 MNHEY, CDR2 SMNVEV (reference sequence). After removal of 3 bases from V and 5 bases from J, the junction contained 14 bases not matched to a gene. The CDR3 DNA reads TGTGCCAGCAGTTTTGTATCGGCGGGAGGGAGCCCCCACGAGCAGTACTTC. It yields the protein CASSFVSAGGSPHEQYF.

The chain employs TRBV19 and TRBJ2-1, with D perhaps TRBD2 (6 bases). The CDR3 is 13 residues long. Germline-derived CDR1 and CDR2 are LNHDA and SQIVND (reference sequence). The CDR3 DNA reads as TGTGCGTCGGGAGACCGGGACTACAATGAGCAGTTCTTC. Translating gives CASGDRDYNEQFF.